This TCR beta chain was sequenced during a study of T cell responses to AZD1222 COVID-19 vaccine. The V and J ends lost 5 bases and 4 bases, in that order; junction bases with no gene match: 3. Germline loops: CDR1 SGHTA, CDR2 FQGTGA. This CDR3 contains 14 residues. In regard to this clone: Its antigen is unknown.

Assay: immunoSEQ multiplex PCR; the TCRdb copy retains only in-frame clones and omits some. The sample includes some 110,000 clones, more than 75% of them seen just once. Study-wide findings and caveats: Mapped onto spike, vaccine-associated CD4 TCRs spanned it and were dominant at 160-218 and 743-854. The study found Spike-specific TCR breadth and depth rose after two AZD1222 doses.

The sequence was collected from an adult who received the MenACWY meningococcal vaccine as a control. The J gene is TRBJ2-2, the V gene TRBV7-3; TRBD1 aligns across 8 bases. Sequencing used peripheral blood, obtained 28 days after the second dose of the MenACWY control vaccine. CDR3 nucleotides: TGTGCCAGCAGCCCTACAGGGGGCACCGGGGAGCTGTTTTTT. Amino acids: CASSPTGGTGELFF.